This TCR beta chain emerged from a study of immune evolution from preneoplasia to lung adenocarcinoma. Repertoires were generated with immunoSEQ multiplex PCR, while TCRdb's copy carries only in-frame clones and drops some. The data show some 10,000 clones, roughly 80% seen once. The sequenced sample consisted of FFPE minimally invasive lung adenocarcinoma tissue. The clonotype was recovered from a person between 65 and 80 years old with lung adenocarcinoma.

In nucleotides, the CDR3 is TGTGCCAGCAGCCCCCCGTTAGCGGGGGCAGATACGCAGTATTTT. It codes for CASSPPLAGADTQYF. The chain employs TRBV11-2 and TRBJ2-3, with 9 bases fitting TRBD2. CDR1 is SGHAT, CDR2 FQNNGV, per germline. V shed 5 bases and J 4 bases; nucleotides not matched to a gene: 7. The CDR3 is 15 amino acids.